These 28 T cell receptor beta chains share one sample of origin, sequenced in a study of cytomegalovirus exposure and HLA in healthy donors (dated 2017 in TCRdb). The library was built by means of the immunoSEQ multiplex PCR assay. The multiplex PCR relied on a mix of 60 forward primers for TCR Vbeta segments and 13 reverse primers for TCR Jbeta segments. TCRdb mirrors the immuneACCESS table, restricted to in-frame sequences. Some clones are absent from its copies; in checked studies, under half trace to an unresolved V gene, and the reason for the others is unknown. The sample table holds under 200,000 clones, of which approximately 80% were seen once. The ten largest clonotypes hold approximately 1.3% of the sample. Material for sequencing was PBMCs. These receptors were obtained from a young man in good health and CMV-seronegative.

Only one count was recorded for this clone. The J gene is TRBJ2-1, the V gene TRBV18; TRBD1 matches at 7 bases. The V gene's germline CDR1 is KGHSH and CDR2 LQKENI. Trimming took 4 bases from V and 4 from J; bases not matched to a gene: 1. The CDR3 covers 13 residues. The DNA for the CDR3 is TGTGCCAGCTCACAGGGACAGTACAATGAGCAGTTCTTC. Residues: CASSQGQYNEQFF.

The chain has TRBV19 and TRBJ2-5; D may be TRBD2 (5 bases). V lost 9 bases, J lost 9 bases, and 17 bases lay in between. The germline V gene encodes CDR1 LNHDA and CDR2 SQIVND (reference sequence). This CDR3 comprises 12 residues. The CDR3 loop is CARGYGKRAQYF. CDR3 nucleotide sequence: TGTGCCAGGGGGTACGGCAAGAGGGCCCAGTACTTC.

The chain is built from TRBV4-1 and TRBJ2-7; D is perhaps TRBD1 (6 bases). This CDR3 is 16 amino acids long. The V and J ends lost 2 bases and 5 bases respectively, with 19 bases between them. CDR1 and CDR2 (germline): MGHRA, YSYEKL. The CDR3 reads CASSQTLKTGSNEQYF. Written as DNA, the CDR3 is TGCGCCAGCAGCCAAACCTTAAAGACAGGATCGAACGAGCAGTACTTC.

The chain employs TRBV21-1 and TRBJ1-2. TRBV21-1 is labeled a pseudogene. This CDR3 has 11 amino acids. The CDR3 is CANRGLMGYTF. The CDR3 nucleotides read TGTGCCAACCGGGGTCTCATGGGCTACACCTTC.

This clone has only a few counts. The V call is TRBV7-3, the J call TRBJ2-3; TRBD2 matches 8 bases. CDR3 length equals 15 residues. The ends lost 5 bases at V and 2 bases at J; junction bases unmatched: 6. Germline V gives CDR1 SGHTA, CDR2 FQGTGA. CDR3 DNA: TGTGCCAGCAGCCAACTAGCGGCCCACACAGATACGCAGTATTTT. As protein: CASSQLAAHTDTQYF.

The CDR3 DNA reads as TGTGCCAGCAGCTTAGCAGGACTAGCCGAAGAGACCCAGTACTTC. Encoded protein: CASSLAGLAEETQYF. The chain employs TRBV7-2 and TRBJ2-5; 8 nucleotides align to TRBD2. Germline V CDR1 and CDR2: SGHTA, FQGNSA. V trimming: 0 bases; J trimming: 3 bases; junction bases outside the gene matches: 3. The CDR3 is made up of 15 amino acids.

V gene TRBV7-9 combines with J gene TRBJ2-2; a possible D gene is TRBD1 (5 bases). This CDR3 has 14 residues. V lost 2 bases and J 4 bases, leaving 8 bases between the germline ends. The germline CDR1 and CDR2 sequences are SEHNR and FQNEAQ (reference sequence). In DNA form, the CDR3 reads TGTGCCAGCAGCTTACAGGGATCCACCGGGGAGCTGTTTTTT. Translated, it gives CASSLQGSTGELFF.

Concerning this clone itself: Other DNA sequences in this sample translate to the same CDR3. The CDR3 DNA sequence: TGTGCCAGCAGCCCAGGGGGCTACACCTTC. This encodes CASSPGGYTF. The rearrangement uses TRBV7-9 and TRBJ1-2; a possible D gene is TRBD1 (5 bases). This CDR3 comprises 10 residues. CDR1 is SEHNR and CDR2 is FQNEAQ in the germline V gene (reference sequence). With 5 bases removed from V and 8 bases from J, the gap between germline ends came to 6 bases. The full variable domain, rest sourced from reference TRBV7-9 and TRBJ1-2, is DTGVSQNPRHKITKRGQNVTFRCDPISEHNRLYWYRQTLGQGPEFLTYFQNEAQLEKSRLLSDRFSAERPKGSFSTLEIQRTEQGDSAMYLCASSPGGYTFGSGTRLTVV.

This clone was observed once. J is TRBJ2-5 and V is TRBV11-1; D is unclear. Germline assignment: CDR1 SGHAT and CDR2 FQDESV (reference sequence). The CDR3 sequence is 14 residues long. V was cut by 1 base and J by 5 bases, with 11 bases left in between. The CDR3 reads CASSLEVGVETQYF. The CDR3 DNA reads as TGTGCCAGCAGCTTAGAGGTGGGCGTGGAGACCCAGTACTTC.

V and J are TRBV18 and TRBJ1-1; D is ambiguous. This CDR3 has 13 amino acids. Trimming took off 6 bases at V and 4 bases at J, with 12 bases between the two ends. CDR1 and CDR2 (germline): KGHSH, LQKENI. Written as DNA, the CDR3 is TGTGCCAGCTCGGAGGGATCGGGCACTGAAGCTTTCTTT. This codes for CASSEGSGTEAFF.

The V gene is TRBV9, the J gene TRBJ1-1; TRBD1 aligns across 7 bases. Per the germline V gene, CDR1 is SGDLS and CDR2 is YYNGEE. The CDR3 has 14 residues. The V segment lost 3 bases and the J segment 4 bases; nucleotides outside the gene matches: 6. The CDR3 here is CASSGTTGTTEAFF. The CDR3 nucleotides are TGTGCCAGCAGCGGAACGACAGGGACCACTGAAGCTTTCTTT. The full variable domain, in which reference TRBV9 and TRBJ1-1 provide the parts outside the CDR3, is DSGVTQTPKHLITATGQRVTLRCSPRSGDLSVYWYQQSLDQGLQFLIQYYNGEERAKGNILERFSAQQFPDLHSELNLSSLELGDSALYFCASSGTTGTTEAFFGQGTRLTVV.

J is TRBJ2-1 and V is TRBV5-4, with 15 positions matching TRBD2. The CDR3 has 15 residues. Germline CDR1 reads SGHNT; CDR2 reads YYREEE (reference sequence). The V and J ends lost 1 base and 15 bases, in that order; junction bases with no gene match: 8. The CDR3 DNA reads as TGTGCCAGCAGCTTGTCTGGGACTAGCGGGGGGTTGGGGTTCTTC. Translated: CASSLSGTSGGLGFF.

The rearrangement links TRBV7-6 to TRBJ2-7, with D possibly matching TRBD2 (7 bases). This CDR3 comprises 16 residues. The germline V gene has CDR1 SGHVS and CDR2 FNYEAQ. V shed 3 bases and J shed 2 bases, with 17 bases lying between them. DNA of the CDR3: TGTGCCAGCAGCTTGGCCCCCGCGGGGGCGACCTACGAGCAGTACTTC. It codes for CASSLAPAGATYEQYF.

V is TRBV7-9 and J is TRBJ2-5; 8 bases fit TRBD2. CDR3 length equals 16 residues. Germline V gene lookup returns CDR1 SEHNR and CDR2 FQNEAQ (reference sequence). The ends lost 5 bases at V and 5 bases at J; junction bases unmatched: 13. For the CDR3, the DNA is TGTGCCAGCAGCAACCTCTGGCGGGGGGCCGGGGAGACCCAGTACTTC. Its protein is CASSNLWRGAGETQYF.

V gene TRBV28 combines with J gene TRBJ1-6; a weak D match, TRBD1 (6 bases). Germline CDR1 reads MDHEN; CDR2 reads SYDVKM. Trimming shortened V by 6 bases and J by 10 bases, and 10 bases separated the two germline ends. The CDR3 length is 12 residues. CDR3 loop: CASRNRESPLHF. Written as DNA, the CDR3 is TGTGCCAGCAGAAACAGGGAATCACCCCTCCACTTT.

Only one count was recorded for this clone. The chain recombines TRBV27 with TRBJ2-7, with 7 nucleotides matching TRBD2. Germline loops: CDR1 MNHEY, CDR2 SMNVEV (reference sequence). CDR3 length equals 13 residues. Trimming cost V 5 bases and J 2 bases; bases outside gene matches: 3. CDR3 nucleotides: TGTGCCAGCAGTCCGGGGGGTACCTACGAGCAGTACTTC. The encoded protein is CASSPGGTYEQYF.

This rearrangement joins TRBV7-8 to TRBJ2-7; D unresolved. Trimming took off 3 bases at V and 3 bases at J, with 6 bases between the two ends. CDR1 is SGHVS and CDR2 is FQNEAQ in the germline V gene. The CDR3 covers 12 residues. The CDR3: CASSLSGYEQYF. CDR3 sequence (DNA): TGTGCCAGCAGCTTGTCCGGCTACGAGCAGTACTTC.

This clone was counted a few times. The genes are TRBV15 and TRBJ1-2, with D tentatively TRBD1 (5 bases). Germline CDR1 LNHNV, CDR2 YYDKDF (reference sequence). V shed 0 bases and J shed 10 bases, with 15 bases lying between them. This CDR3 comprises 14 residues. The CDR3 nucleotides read TGTGCCACCAGCAGAGAGGGCGACAGCCGGATCTACACCTTC. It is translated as CATSREGDSRIYTF.

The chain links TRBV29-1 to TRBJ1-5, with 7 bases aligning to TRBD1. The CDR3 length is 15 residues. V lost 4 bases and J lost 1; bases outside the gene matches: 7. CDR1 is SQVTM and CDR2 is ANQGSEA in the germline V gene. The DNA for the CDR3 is TGCAGCGTTGGGGGGACAGTTGGGAGCAATCAGCCCCAGCATTTT. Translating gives CSVGGTVGSNQPQHF.

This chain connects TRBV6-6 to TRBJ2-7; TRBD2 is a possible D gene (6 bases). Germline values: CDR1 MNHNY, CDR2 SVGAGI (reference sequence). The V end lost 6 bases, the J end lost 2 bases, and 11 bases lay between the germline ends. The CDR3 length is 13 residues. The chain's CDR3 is CASRRERTYEQYF. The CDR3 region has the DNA TGTGCCAGCAGACGGGAGCGAACCTACGAGCAGTACTTC.

The CDR3 loop is CAISKGWGGKGKNIQYF. In nucleotides, the CDR3 is TGTGCCATCTCAAAGGGGTGGGGGGGTAAGGGCAAAAACATTCAGTACTTC. This chain connects TRBV9 to TRBJ2-4; 7 positions match TRBD2. CDR1 is SGDLS and CDR2 is YYNGEE in the germline V gene. CDR3 size: 17 residues. Losses at the gene ends were 9 bases for V and 3 bases for J; bases not matched to a gene: 18.

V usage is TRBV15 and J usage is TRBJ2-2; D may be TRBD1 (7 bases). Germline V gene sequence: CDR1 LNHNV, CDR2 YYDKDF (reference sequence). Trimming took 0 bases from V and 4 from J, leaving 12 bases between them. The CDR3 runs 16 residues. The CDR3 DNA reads TGTGCCACCAGCAGAGATGGAGGGGGCGGCACCGGGGAGCTGTTTTTT. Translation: CATSRDGGGGTGELFF.

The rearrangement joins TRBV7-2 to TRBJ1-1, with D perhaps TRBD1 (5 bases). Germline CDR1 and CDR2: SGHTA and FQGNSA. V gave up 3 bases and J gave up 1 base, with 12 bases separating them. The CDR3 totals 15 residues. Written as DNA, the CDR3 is TGTGCCAGCAGCTTTGGACAACCAGGGAACACTGAAGCTTTCTTT. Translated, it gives CASSFGQPGNTEAFF.

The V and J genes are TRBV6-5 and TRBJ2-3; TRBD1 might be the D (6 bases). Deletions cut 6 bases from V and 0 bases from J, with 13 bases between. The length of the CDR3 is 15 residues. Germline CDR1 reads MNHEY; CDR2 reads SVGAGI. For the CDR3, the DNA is TGTGCCAGCAGCCGCAGGGGCTCTAGCACAGATACGCAGTATTTT. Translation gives CASSRRGSSTDTQYF.

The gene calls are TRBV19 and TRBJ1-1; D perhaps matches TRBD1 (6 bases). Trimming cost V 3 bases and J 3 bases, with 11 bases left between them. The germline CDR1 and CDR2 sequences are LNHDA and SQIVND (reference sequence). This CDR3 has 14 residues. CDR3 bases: TGTGCCAGTAGTATTAAGTCAGGGGACACTGAAGCTTTCTTT. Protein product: CASSIKSGDTEAFF.

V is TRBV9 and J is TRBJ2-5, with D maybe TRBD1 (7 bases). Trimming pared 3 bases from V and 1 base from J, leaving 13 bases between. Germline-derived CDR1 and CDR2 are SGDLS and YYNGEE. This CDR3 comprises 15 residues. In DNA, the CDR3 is TGTGCCAGCAGCGGGGCAGGGGGGATCCAAGAGACCCAGTACTTC. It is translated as CASSGAGGIQETQYF. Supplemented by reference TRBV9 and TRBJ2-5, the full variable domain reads DSGVTQTPKHLITATGQRVTLRCSPRSGDLSVYWYQQSLDQGLQFLIQYYNGEERAKGNILERFSAQQFPDLHSELNLSSLELGDSALYFCASSGAGGIQETQYFGPGTRLLVL.

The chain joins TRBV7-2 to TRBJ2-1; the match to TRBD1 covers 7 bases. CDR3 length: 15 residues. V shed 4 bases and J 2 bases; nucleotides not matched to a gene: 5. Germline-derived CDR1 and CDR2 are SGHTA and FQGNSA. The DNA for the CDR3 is TGTGCCAGCAGCTCCCCCGGGACAGCCTACAATGAGCAGTTCTTC. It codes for CASSSPGTAYNEQFF.

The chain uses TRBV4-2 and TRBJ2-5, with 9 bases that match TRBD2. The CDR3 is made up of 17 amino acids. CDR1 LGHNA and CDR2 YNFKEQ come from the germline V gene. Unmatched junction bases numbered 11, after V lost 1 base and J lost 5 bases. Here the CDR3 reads CASSQAKGGRARETQYF. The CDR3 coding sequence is TGTGCCAGCAGCCAAGCAAAGGGCGGGAGGGCCCGGGAGACCCAGTACTTC.